This TCR beta chain was recovered during a study of metastatic and nonmetastatic thyroid tumors. Across the study: Comparison of repertoires was carried out across blood and tumor or nodule tissue from malignant and benign thyroid patients. Study results and caveats: Within blood and tumor, benign nodules reportedly had significantly lower TCR beta diversity than malignant thyroid tumors did.

This clone turned up a few times. Its antigen is unidentified. As handled by the study authors: The distant-metastasis classifier for papillary thyroid cancer was built from CDR3 differences across clinicopathological groups. TCRdb reprocessed the PCR reads using MiXCR. It is TCRdb's table, rather than the study itself, that gives the V and J calls and clone size. This table holds some 21,000 clones, 22% found once. No treatment had been given to any patient before thyroid surgery. The germline gives CDR1 DFQATT, CDR2 SNEGSKA (reference sequence). The CDR3 is made up of 15 amino acids. Trimming removed 6 bases from V and 5 bases from J; junction bases left unmatched: 11.

V gene TRBV20-1 combines with J gene TRBJ2-7, with 12 positions matching TRBD1. Sequencing was carried out using tumor tissue. The TCR originated in a female donor with papillary thyroid cancer or a benign thyroid nodule (not recorded which). Some clones in this sample may be carry-over from other donors' samples. The CDR3 loop is CSATQPGQGAHEQYF. CDR3 sequence (DNA): TGCAGTGCCACTCAACCGGGACAGGGGGCCCACGAGCAGTACTTC.